This TCR beta chain was sequenced for a study of T cells after yellow fever vaccination. TCRdb processed the 5' RACE reads anew with MiXCR; each CDR3 protein has one entry. The sample contains about 310,000 distinct CDR3 sequences, around 3.9% of which appear only once. This clonotype was seen many times. This CDR3 is 13 amino acids long. The germline V gene has CDR1 SQVTM and CDR2 ANQGSEA. The V gene lost 6 bases and the J gene lost 9 bases, with 18 bases spanning the gap. The specimen was PBMCs, collected on the day of the yellow fever booster vaccination. J is TRBJ2-1 and V is TRBV29-1, with D possibly TRBD1 on 6 matching bases. The sequence was obtained from a man between 18 and 35 years old who received the YFV17D yellow fever vaccine. CDR3 nucleotides: TGCAGCGTACCCCGGGACACCTCGGGTGAGCAGTTCTTC. Protein product: CSVPRDTSGEQFF.